This entry features one T cell receptor beta chain sequence. Clinical histories supplied by participants themselves formed the basis of cohort assignment. This specimen belongs to a study of blood T cell repertoires in COVID-19. In the study overall: Specimens from acute and convalescent COVID-19 originated in the United States, Italy and Spain.

J was trimmed by 6 bases and V by 2 bases; bases with no gene match: 5. CDR3 length: 15 residues. From germline, CDR1 is SGHTA and CDR2 FQGNSA. Measured with immunoSEQ multiplex PCR; TCRdb has only the in-frame clones, and not every one. The table includes around 360,000 clones, roughly 87% detected once. The chain has TRBV7-2 and TRBJ2-3; 10 positions match TRBD2. Source material: PBMCs or T cells enriched from blood (not recorded which). The sequence was collected from a young woman who had recovered from COVID-19. For the CDR3, the DNA is TGTGCCAGCAGCTTAAAAGCGGGAGGGCGTGATACGCAGTATTTT. This sequence encodes CASSLKAGGRDTQYF.